This T cell receptor (beta chain) was profiled in a study of OX40 agonist ivuxolimab in advanced cancers. Study overall: Hepatocellular carcinoma, melanoma, renal cell or head and neck cancer affected the dose-escalation patients. Those enrolled were roughly 80% male, with a mean age of roughly 60 years and ages from 23 to 79. Findings of the study overall: Dosing at 0.1 to 3.0 mg/kg was accompanied by clonal expansion of CD4+ and CD8+ blood T cells by week 6.

Blood samples were obtained at baseline, cycle 4 day 1, and cycle 7 day 1. A note on this clone: What it binds is not known.

Clones were sequenced by immunoSEQ multiplex PCR, and TCRdb holds only the in-frame ones, with some missing. This sample has 45,000 to 60,000 clones; 80% to 95% occur once, and the top ten carry around 13%. From germline, CDR1 is MDHEN and CDR2 SYDVKM. Trimming left V 6 bases short and J 2 bases short, with 7 bases between. CDR3 length: 12 residues. This clonotype originated in an adult with an advanced solid tumor such as melanoma, head and neck, liver or kidney cancer. The sample consisted of CD4+ or CD8+ T cells sorted from blood, taken in a trial of the OX40 agonist ivuxolimab. The chain is built from TRBV28 and TRBJ1-2, with no clear D. Here the CDR3 reads CASSPPNYGYTF. The CDR3, as DNA: TGTGCCAGCAGCCCCCCCAACTATGGCTACACCTTC.